This TCR beta chain was identified in a study of T cells in localized non-small cell lung cancer. Study-level findings and limits: As only one tumor region underwent sequencing, heterogeneity remains possible.

Clones were sequenced by immunoSEQ multiplex PCR, and TCRdb holds only the in-frame ones, with some missing. Here the sample spans over 30,000 clones, about nine tenths being singletons. Comments on this clone: Its specificity is not known.

Trimming removed 2 bases at V and 9 bases at J, with 13 bases between. From germline, CDR1 is SQVTM and CDR2 ANQGSEA. This CDR3 spans 13 amino acids. This clonotype was obtained from a man aged 35 to 69 with stage III lung adenocarcinoma. Sequenced here: peripheral blood mononuclear cells, sampled before any cancer treatment. The chain couples TRBV29-1 to TRBJ1-4; TRBD1 is a possible D gene (6 bases). The CDR3: CSVEQDRLKKLFF. The CDR3 nucleotides are TGCAGCGTTGAACAAGACAGGCTGAAAAAACTGTTTTTT. Combining the CDR3 with reference TRBV29-1 and TRBJ1-4 gives the whole variable domain SAVISQKPSRDICQRGTSLTIQCQVDSQVTMMFWYRQQPGQSLTLIATANQGSEATYESGFVIDKFPISRPNLTFSTLTVSNMSPEDSSIYLCSVEQDRLKKLFFGSGTQLSVL.